The clone carrying this TCR beta chain was detected many times. The data derive from a study of neurological immune-mediated disorders. The V end lost 6 bases, the J end lost 5 bases, and 24 bases lay between the germline ends. Germline lookup yields CDR1 MDHEN and CDR2 SYDVKM. The CDR3 extends over 17 amino acids. TCRdb re-analysed the 5' RACE reads in MiXCR, keeping a single row per CDR3 protein. The repertoire consists of about 80,000 distinct CDR3 sequences, with about 5% occurring once and the leading ten covering 6.5% to 9%. Stated time point: longitudinal time-point 2. This chain links TRBV28 with TRBJ2-3; D is perhaps TRBD1 or TRBD2 (5 bases each). Sequenced sample: PBMCs. This TCR came from an older woman with multiple sclerosis. As DNA, the CDR3 is TGTGCCAGCAGCCCCCGGGGAGCGTCAAGGGGTGTAGATACGCAGTATTTT. Protein sequence: CASSPRGASRGVDTQYF.